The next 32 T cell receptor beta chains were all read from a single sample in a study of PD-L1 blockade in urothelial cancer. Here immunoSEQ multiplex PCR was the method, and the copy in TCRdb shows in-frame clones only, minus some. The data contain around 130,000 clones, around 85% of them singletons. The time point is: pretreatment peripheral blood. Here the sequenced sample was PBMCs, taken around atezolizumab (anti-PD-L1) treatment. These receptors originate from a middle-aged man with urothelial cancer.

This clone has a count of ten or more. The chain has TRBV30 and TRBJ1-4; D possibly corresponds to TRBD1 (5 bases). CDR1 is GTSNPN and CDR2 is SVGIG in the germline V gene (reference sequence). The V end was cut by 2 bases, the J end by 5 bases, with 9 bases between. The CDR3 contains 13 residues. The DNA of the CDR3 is TGTGCCTGGAGTAGACAGAGAAATGAAAAACTGTTTTTT. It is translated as CAWSRQRNEKLFF. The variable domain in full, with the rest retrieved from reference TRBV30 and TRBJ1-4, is SQTIHQWPATLVQPVGSPLSLECTVEGTSNPNLYWYRQAAGRGLQLLFYSVGIGQISSEVPQNLSASRPQDRQFILSSKKLLLSDSGFYLCAWSRQRNEKLFFGSGTQLSVL.

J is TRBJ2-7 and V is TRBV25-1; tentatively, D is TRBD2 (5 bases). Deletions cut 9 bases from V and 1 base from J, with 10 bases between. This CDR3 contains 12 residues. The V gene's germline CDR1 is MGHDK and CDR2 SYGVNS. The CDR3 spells CASEGASYEQYF. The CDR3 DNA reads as TGTGCCAGTGAGGGAGCGTCCTACGAGCAGTACTTC.

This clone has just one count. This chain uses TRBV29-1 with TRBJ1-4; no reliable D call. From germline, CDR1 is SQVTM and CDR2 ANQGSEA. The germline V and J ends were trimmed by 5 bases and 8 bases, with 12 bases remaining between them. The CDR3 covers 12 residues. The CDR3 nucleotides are TGCAGCGTTTTTGAACCCGGGGAAAAACTGTTTTTT. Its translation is CSVFEPGEKLFF.

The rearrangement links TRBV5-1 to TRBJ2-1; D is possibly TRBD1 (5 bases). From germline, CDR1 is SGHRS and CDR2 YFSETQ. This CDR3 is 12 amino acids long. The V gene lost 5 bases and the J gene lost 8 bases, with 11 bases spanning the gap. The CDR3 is CASRGQLYEQFF. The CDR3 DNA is TGCGCCAGCAGGGGGCAGTTGTATGAGCAGTTCTTC. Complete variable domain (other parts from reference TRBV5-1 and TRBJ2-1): KAGVTQTPRYLIKTRGQQVTLSCSPISGHRSVSWYQQTPGQGLQFLFEYFSETQRNKGNFPGRFSGRQFSNSRSEMNVSTLELGDSALYLCASRGQLYEQFFGPGTRLTVL.

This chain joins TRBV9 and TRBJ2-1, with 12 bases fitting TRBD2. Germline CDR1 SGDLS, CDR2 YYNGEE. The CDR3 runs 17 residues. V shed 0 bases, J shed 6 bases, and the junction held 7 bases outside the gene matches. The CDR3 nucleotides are TGTGCCAGCAGCGTAGTGGGGGGACTAGCGGGCGGCAATGAGCAGTTCTTC. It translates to CASSVVGGLAGGNEQFF.

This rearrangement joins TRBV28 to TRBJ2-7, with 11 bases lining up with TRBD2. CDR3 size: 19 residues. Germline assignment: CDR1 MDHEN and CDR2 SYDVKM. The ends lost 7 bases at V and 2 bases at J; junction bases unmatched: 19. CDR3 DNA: TGTGCCAGCACGAACACCCAAGGGACTAGCGGCACTTGGGCCTACGAGCAGTACTTC. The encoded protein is CASTNTQGTSGTWAYEQYF.

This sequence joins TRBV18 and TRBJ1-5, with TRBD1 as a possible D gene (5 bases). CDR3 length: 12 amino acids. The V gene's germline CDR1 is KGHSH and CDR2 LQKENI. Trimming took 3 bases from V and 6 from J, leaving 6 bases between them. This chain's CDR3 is CASSPGGQPQHF. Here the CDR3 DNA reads TGTGCCAGCTCACCCGGGGGTCAGCCCCAGCATTTT.

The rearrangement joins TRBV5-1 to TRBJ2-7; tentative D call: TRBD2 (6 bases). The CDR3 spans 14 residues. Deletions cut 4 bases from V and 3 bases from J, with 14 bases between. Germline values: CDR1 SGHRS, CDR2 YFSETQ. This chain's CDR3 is CASSTGAGGYEQYF. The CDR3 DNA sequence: TGCGCCAGCAGCACTGGGGCCGGGGGCTACGAGCAGTACTTC.

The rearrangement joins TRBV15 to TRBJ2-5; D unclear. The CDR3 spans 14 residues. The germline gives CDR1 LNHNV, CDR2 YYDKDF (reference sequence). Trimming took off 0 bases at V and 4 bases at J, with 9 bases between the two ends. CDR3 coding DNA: TGTGCCACCAGCAGAGAGGTCTCCGGAGAGACCCAGTACTTC. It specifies CATSREVSGETQYF.

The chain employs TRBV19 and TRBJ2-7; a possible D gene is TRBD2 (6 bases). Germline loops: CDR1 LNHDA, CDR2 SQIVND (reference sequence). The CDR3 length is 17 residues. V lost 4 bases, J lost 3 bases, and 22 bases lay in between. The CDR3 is CASSTLPGAGRSYEQYF. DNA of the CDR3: TGTGCCAGTAGTACCCTACCTGGGGCGGGACGGAGCTACGAGCAGTACTTC.

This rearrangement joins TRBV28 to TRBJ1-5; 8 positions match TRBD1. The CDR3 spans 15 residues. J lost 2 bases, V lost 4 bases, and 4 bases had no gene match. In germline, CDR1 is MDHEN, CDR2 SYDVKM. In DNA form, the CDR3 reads TGTGCCAGCAGTTGGGGACAGGCCCGCAATCAGCCCCAGCATTTT. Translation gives CASSWGQARNQPQHF.

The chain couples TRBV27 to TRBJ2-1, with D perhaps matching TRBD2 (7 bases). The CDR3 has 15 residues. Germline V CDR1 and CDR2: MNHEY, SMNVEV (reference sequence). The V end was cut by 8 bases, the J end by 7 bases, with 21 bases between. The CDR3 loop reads CASGETSTRGNEQFF. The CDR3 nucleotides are TGTGCCAGCGGAGAGACTAGCACGAGGGGGAATGAGCAGTTCTTC.

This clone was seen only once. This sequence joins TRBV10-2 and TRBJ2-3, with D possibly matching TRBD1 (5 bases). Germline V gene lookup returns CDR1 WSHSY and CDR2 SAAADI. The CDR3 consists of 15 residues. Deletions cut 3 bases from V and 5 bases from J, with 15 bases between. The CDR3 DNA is TGCGCCAGCAGTGACCAGGGCCTCGGCGTAGATACGCAGTATTTT. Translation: CASSDQGLGVDTQYF.

The CDR3 DNA sequence: TGTGCCTGGAGTATGGTAGCGGGTCCCGGCGGGAATGAGCAGTTCTTC. It encodes CAWSMVAGPGGNEQFF. The rearrangement links TRBV30 to TRBJ2-1; TRBD2 agrees at 7 bases. Germline assignment: CDR1 GTSNPN and CDR2 SVGIG (reference sequence). The CDR3 totals 16 residues. The V segment lost 2 bases and the J segment 7 bases; nucleotides outside the gene matches: 14.

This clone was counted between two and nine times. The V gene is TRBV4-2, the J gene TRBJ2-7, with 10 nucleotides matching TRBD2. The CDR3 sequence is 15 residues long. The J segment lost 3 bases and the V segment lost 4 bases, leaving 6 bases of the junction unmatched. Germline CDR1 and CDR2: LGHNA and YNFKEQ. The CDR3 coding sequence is TGTGCCAGCAGCCCGGGCACTAGCGGGATCTACGAGCAGTACTTC. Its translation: CASSPGTSGIYEQYF.

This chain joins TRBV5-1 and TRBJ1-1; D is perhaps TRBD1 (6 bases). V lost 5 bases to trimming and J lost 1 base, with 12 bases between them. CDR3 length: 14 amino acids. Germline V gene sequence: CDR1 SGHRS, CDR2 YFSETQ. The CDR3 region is CASRETTGNTEAFF. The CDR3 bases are TGCGCCAGCAGAGAGACGACAGGGAACACTGAAGCTTTCTTT.

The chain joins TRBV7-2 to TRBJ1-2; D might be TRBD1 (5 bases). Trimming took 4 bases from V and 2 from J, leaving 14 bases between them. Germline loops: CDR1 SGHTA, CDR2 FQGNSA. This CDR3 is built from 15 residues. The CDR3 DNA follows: TGTGCCAGCAGCTCGTGGACACAGCGAAACTATGGCTACACCTTC. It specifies CASSSWTQRNYGYTF.

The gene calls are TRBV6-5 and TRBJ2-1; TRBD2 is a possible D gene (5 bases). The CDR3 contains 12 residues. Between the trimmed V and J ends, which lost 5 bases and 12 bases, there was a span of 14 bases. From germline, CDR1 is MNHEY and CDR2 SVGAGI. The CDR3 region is CASSTGISRQFF. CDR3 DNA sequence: TGTGCCAGCAGTACCGGGATTAGTCGGCAGTTCTTC.

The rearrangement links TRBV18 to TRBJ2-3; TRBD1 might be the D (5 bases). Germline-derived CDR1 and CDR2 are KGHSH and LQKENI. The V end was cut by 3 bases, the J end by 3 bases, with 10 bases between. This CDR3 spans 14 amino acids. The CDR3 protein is CASSPLDTTDTQYF. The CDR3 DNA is TGTGCCAGCTCACCCCTGGACACTACAGATACGCAGTATTTT.

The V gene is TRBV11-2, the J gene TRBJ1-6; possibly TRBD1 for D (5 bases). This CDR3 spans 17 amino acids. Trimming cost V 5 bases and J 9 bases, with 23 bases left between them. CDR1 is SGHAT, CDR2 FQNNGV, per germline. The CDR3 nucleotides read TGTGCCAGCAGCAGGAGGGGTGCAGGGCGCCTAGTTTCACCCCTCCACTTT. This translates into CASSRRGAGRLVSPLHF.

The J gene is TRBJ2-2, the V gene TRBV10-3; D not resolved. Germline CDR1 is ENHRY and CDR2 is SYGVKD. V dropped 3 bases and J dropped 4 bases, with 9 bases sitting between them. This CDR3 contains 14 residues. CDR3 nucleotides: TGTGCCATCAGTGAAAGTGCGAGCACCGGGGAGCTGTTTTTT. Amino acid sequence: CAISESASTGELFF.

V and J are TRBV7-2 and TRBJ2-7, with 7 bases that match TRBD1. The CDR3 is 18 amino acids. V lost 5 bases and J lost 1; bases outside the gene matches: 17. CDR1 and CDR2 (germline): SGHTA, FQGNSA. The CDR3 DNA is TGTGCCAGCAGCCAAGATCTTGGGTGGACAGGCATTTCCTACGAGCAGTACTTC. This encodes CASSQDLGWTGISYEQYF.

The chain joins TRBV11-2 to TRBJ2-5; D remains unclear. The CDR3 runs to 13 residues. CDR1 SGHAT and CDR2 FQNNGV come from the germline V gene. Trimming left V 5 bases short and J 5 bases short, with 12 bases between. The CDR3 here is CASSRMRSETQYF. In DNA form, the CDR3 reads TGTGCCAGCAGCCGTATGCGGTCGGAGACCCAGTACTTC. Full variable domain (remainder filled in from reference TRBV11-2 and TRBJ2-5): EAGVAQSPRYKIIEKRQSVAFWCNPISGHATLYWYQQILGQGPKLLIQFQNNGVVDDSQLPKDRFSAERLKGVDSTLKIQPAKLEDSAVYLCASSRMRSETQYFGPGTRLLVL.

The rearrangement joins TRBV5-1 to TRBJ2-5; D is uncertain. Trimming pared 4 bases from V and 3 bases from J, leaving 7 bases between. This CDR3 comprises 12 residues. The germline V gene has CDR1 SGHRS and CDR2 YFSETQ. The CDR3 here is CASSPAEETQYF. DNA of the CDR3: TGCGCCAGCAGCCCTGCGGAAGAGACCCAGTACTTC.

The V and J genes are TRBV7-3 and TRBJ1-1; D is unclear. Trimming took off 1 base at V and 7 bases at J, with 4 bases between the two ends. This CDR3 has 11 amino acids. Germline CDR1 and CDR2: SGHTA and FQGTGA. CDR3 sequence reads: CASSLKREAFF. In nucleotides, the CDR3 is TGTGCCAGCAGCTTAAAGCGTGAAGCTTTCTTT.

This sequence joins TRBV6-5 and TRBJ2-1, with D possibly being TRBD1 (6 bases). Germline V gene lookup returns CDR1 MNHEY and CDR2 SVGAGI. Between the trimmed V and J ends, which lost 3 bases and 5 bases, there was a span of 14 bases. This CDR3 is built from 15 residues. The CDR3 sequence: CASSYAAGDNNEQFF. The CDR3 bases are TGTGCCAGCAGTTATGCCGCAGGGGATAACAATGAGCAGTTCTTC.

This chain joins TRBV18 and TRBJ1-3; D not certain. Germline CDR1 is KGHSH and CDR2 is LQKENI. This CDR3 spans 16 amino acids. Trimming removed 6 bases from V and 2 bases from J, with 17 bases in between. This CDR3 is CASSPSGPLAGNTIYF. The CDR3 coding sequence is TGTGCCAGCTCTCCCAGCGGCCCTTTAGCTGGAAACACCATATATTTT.

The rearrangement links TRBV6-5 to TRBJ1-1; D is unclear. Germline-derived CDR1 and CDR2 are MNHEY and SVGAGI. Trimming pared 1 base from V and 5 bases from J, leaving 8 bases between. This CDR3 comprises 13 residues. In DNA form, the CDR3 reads TGTGCCAGCAGTTACTTAGTGAGTACTGAAGCTTTCTTT. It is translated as CASSYLVSTEAFF.

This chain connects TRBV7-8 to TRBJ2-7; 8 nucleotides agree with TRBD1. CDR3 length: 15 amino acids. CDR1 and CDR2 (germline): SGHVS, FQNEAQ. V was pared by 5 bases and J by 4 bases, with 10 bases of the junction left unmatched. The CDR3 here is CASSLRTGIGYEQYF. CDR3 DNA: TGTGCCAGCAGCCTTCGGACAGGGATAGGATACGAGCAGTACTTC.

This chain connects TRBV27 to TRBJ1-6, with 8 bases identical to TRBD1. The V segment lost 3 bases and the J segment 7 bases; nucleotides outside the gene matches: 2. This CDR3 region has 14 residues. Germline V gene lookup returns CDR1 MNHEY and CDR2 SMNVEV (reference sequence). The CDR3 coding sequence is TGTGCCAGCAGTTTGGGACAGGCCAATTCACCCCTCCACTTT. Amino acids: CASSLGQANSPLHF.

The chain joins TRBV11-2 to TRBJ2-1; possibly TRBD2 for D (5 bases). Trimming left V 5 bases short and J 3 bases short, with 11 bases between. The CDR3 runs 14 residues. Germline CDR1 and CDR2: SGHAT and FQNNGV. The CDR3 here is CASSPPGGYNEQFF. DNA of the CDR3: TGTGCCAGCAGCCCCCCCGGAGGCTACAATGAGCAGTTCTTC. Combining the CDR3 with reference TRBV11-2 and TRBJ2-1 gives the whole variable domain EAGVAQSPRYKIIEKRQSVAFWCNPISGHATLYWYQQILGQGPKLLIQFQNNGVVDDSQLPKDRFSAERLKGVDSTLKIQPAKLEDSAVYLCASSPPGGYNEQFFGPGTRLTVL.

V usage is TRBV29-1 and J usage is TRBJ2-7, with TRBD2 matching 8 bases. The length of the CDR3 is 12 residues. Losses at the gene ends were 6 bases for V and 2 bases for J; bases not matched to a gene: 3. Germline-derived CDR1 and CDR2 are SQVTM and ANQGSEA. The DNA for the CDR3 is TGCAGCGTGGGGCGGGGGGCCTACGAGCAGTACTTC. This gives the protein CSVGRGAYEQYF.